The 19 T cell receptor beta chains below come from one sample, sequenced in a study of cytomegalovirus exposure and HLA in healthy donors. The PCR used 60 Vbeta and 13 Jbeta primers. Repertoires were generated with immunoSEQ multiplex PCR, while TCRdb's copy carries only in-frame clones and drops some. The sample shows 90,000 to 120,000 clones, around 69% of them seen only once. The source material was PBMCs. The source is a man aged 18 to 35 in good health and CMV-seronegative.

This chain links TRBV7-9 with TRBJ1-2; D remains ambiguous. Trimming left V 3 bases short and J 4 bases short, with 18 bases between. Per the germline V gene, CDR1 is SEHNR and CDR2 is FQNEAQ (reference sequence). The CDR3 is 16 amino acids. CDR3 residues: CASSFVSGFGGYGYTF. CDR3 DNA: TGTGCCAGCAGCTTTGTATCTGGGTTCGGAGGCTATGGCTACACCTTC.

This chain links TRBV5-1 with TRBJ1-5; a weak D match, TRBD1 (5 bases). Trimming shortened V by 0 bases and J by 6 bases, and 13 bases separated the two germline ends. The CDR3 length is 15 residues. Germline V gives CDR1 SGHRS, CDR2 YFSETQ. CDR3 loop: CASSLDRLKSQPQHF. The CDR3 DNA reads as TGCGCCAGCAGCTTGGACAGGTTGAAGTCTCAGCCCCAGCATTTT.

This chain joins TRBV6-1 and TRBJ2-7, with D maybe TRBD1 (5 bases). Germline V gene data show CDR1 as MNHNS and CDR2 as SASEGT. CDR3 length equals 15 residues. Trimming took off 3 bases at V and 0 bases at J, with 12 bases between the two ends. CDR3 in amino acids: CASSDDVRVSYEQYF. In nucleotides, the CDR3 is TGTGCCAGCAGTGACGACGTCAGGGTCTCCTACGAGCAGTACTTC.

The rearrangement joins TRBV9 to TRBJ2-1; 8 bases map to TRBD1. The CDR3 contains 12 residues. V shed 4 bases, J shed 8 bases, and the junction held 2 bases outside the gene matches. Germline CDR1 reads SGDLS; CDR2 reads YYNGEE. The CDR3 region is CASSPRGHEQFF. The CDR3 nucleotides read TGTGCCAGCAGCCCCAGGGGGCATGAGCAGTTCTTC.

There are a few counts of this clone. The genes are TRBV4-2 and TRBJ2-3, with TRBD1 matching over 8 bases. The CDR3 has 16 residues. V dropped 0 bases and J dropped 6; count of bases not matched to a gene: 8. Germline CDR1 and CDR2: LGHNA and YNFKEQ. This chain's CDR3 is CASSQDVAGGPDTQYF. The CDR3 nucleotides read TGTGCCAGCAGCCAAGACGTGGCAGGGGGCCCGGATACGCAGTATTTT.

The chain is built from TRBV6-6 and TRBJ1-4, with D hard to call. The CDR3 loop spans 14 amino acids. Germline loops: CDR1 MNHNY, CDR2 SVGAGI (reference sequence). The germline V and J ends were trimmed by 2 bases and 8 bases, with 12 bases remaining between them. The CDR3 nucleotides read TGTGCCAGCAGTTACGACGGAGCGAAGGAAAAACTGTTTTTT. This encodes CASSYDGAKEKLFF.

V and J are TRBV29-1 and TRBJ2-7; a weak D match, TRBD2 (5 bases). CDR1 and CDR2 from the germline V gene are SQVTM and ANQGSEA. V was trimmed by 6 bases and J by 3 bases, leaving 21 bases between them. The length of the CDR3 is 15 residues. CDR3 sequence reads: CSVDVAEDPDYEQYF. The CDR3 DNA is TGCAGCGTCGATGTCGCGGAGGACCCCGACTACGAGCAGTACTTC.

This clone has a handful of counts. The chain carries TRBV5-4 and TRBJ1-4, with unresolved D. CDR1 and CDR2 from the germline V gene are SGHNT and YYREEE (reference sequence). The CDR3 length is 13 residues. Trimming removed 4 bases from V and 5 bases from J, with 9 bases in between. The CDR3 sequence is CASSQPNNEKLFF. For the CDR3, the DNA is TGTGCCAGCAGCCAACCTAACAATGAAAAACTGTTTTTT.

The table lists this clone with a few counts. This chain joins TRBV6-6 and TRBJ1-5; 8 nucleotides match TRBD1. Germline V lookup: CDR1 MNHNY, CDR2 SVGAGI (reference sequence). The V gene end was trimmed by 5 bases and the J gene end by 4 bases; junction bases not matched to a gene: 7. The CDR3 extends over 15 amino acids. The DNA of the CDR3 is TGTGCCAGCAGTGACAGGGGCGATAAGAATCAGCCCCAGCATTTT. Amino acids: CASSDRGDKNQPQHF.

A few counts support this clone. The V call is TRBV6-1, the J call TRBJ1-3, with 10 bases fitting TRBD1. CDR3 length: 13 residues. Germline CDR1 MNHNS, CDR2 SASEGT. Trimming cost V 4 bases and J 7 bases; bases outside gene matches: 1. The CDR3 sequence: CASSVDRGNTIYF. CDR3 coding DNA: TGTGCCAGCAGTGTGGACAGGGGGAACACCATATATTTT.

The count of this clone is one. For the CDR3, the DNA is TGCGCCAGCAGCTCGGACCCAGGGGCCCCTCTCTATGGCTACACCTTC. This encodes CASSSDPGAPLYGYTF. V is TRBV5-1 and J is TRBJ1-2, with D perhaps matching TRBD1 (6 bases). Germline CDR1 SGHRS, CDR2 YFSETQ. The CDR3 has 16 residues. The ends were cut back, 3 bases at V and 4 bases at J, with 19 bases in the middle.

As concerns this clone: A clone one base away is much larger, so this may be a read error. Other DNA variants within this sample encode the same CDR3. The chain uses TRBV2 and TRBJ1-2; D is perhaps TRBD1 (6 bases). The ends were cut back, 3 bases at V and 8 bases at J, with 16 bases in the middle. CDR1 is SNHLY, CDR2 FYNNEI, per germline. This CDR3 spans 14 amino acids. This CDR3 is CASSDRDKGRGYTF. In DNA form, the CDR3 reads TGTGCCAGCAGTGACCGGGACAAGGGGCGGGGCTACACCTTC.

The V gene is TRBV9, the J gene TRBJ2-1; D is uncertain. Germline CDR1 is SGDLS and CDR2 is YYNGEE. V was trimmed by 0 bases and J by 7 bases, leaving 8 bases between them. CDR3 size: 13 residues. This CDR3 reads CASSVGTPNEQFF. The DNA for the CDR3 is TGTGCCAGCAGCGTAGGTACACCTAATGAGCAGTTCTTC.

CDR3 region: CASSEQGFYSNQPQHF. In nucleotides, the CDR3 is TGTGCCAGCAGTGAACAGGGGTTCTATAGCAATCAGCCCCAGCATTTT. The chain carries TRBV6-1 and TRBJ1-5, with D perhaps TRBD1 (6 bases). The germline CDR1 and CDR2 sequences are MNHNS and SASEGT. This CDR3 is built from 16 residues. Deletions cut 2 bases from V and 0 bases from J, with 11 bases between.

The chain has TRBV28 and TRBJ2-5; 9 bases align to TRBD2. CDR1 and CDR2 (germline): MDHEN, SYDVKM. This CDR3 is 16 amino acids long. V shed 7 bases, J shed 7 bases, and the junction held 16 bases outside the gene matches. For the CDR3, the DNA is TGTGCCAGCACCCCAGTGGGGCTAGCGGGACGAGGGACCCAGTACTTC. It specifies CASTPVGLAGRGTQYF.

V gene TRBV10-1 combines with J gene TRBJ2-4, with 11 bases fitting TRBD2. Germline lookup yields CDR1 WNHNN and CDR2 SYGVQD (reference sequence). V was pared by 8 bases and J by 7 bases, with 4 bases of the junction left unmatched. The CDR3 has 13 amino acids. For the CDR3, the DNA is TGCGCCAGCTCTAGCGGGGGGTTCAACATTCAGTACTTC. It encodes CASSSGGFNIQYF.

The chain links TRBV13 to TRBJ2-7, with 7 bases aligning to TRBD1. Unmatched junction bases numbered 6, after V lost 5 bases and J lost 2 bases. The germline CDR1 and CDR2 sequences are PRHDT and FYEKMQ (reference sequence). The CDR3 contains 14 residues. The CDR3 bases are TGTGCCAGCAGCCGGGCCGGGACAGCCTACGAGCAGTACTTC. Its protein product is CASSRAGTAYEQYF.

The rearrangement links TRBV7-2 to TRBJ2-7; D remains ambiguous. The CDR3 is made up of 13 amino acids. V lost 5 bases to trimming and J lost 0 bases, with 8 bases between them. The germline V gene encodes CDR1 SGHTA and CDR2 FQGNSA. CDR3 loop: CASSPGFSYEQYF. CDR3 nucleotides: TGTGCCAGCAGCCCGGGTTTCTCCTACGAGCAGTACTTC.

This clone appeared a single time. The genes are TRBV29-1 and TRBJ1-2, with TRBD1 matching over 10 bases. V was clipped by 3 bases and J by 8 bases; unmatched bases: 3. The CDR3 is 12 residues long. Germline V lookup: CDR1 SQVTM, CDR2 ANQGSEA. This CDR3 is CSVDGTGEGYTF. The CDR3 DNA is TGCAGCGTTGACGGGACAGGGGAGGGCTACACCTTC.